What follows describes a single T cell receptor beta chain. What antigen it recognizes has not been identified. The sample comes from a study of cytomegalovirus exposure and HLA in healthy donors (dated by TCRdb to about 2017). Regarding the complete study: An earlier analysis of several hundred of the donors reported under 300 Gb of sequence data and 95 million to 130 million unique TCR beta sequences obtained from roughly 170 million T cells. An early release covering 500 to 750 HLA-typed donors comprised about 300 gigabases of sequencing data and 85 million to 100 million unique TCR sequences. Among the 398 genotyped donors, 75% to 90% belonged to the genetic ancestry cluster associated with self-reported Caucasian donors. The study aimed to test whether cataloging public T cell receptors could reveal signatures of past pathogen exposure. The T cell repertoires of some 670 subjects were profiled by immunosequencing and related to cytomegalovirus serostatus. Along with the approximately 650-subject first cohort, a separate validation cohort of over a hundred different subjects was used. To predict cytomegalovirus infection status, the study brought together high-throughput TCR immunosequencing, statistical association of individual TCRs with disease status, and machine learning. A later analysis re-analyzed previously published TCR beta repertoires from roughly 630 donors and added high-resolution HLA genotyping to study TCR occurrence patterns. The later analysis used no new phenotypic data to find candidate immune exposures, relying instead on TCR beta sequences and their occurrence across donors. In an earlier analysis of a few hundred of the donors, high-throughput TCR beta sequencing was used to judge whether each TCR beta V gene segment behaved as functional or pseudogenic. Alongside the repertoire data, information on donor age, sex, ethnicity and CMV serostatus was compiled. Genome-wide SNP genotypes for about 60% of the 666 donors were used in a later genetic analysis, which treated that subset as a discovery cohort. Every repertoire in the discovery cohort had been generated on one and the same sequencing platform. Both class I and class II loci were covered by HLA typing, at four-digit resolution. The number of typed donors differed by locus: about 629-640 for A, B, C, DRB1 and DQB1; some 540 for DQA1; roughly 600 for DPA1; and some 450 for DPB1. Because of strong linkage in the cohort, five DR-DQ haplotypes were treated as single units for association and clustering. Across about 370 genotyped donors of the cohort, an average of about 250,000 unique TCR beta nucleotide sequences per donor were sequenced, and roughly 20% of those sequences were non-productive. Broad study findings and their caveats: The 87-base-pair reads could not distinguish some IMGT-functional V segments, including TRBV6-2 and TRBV6-3, so those segments were excluded. Because HLA typing was unavailable for some donors at each locus, only the typed subset was used in association tests. A later analysis associated 15,000 to 20,000 TCR beta sequences with specific HLA alleles at a false discovery rate of 0.05. Assigning TCR associations to individual alleles was difficult when HLA alleles, especially DR and DQ, strongly co-occurred. According to a later analysis, parvovirus B19, influenza, CMV and Epstein-Barr virus appeared linked to several top co-occurrence clusters. The sequencing pipeline was judged likely to have produced a cluster of highly shared sequence variants as a technical artifact. In vitro tests confirmed that a few of the cytomegalovirus-associated TCR beta chains recognize cytomegalovirus antigens. In an earlier analysis of more than 450 of the donors, most TCR beta V segments were observed in productive rearrangements about 90% or about 30% of the time, broadly matching IMGT annotations. The presence/absence analyses assumed that sequencing depth was roughly uniform across donors, and that assumption may not be true. A later genetic analysis reported fewer N-insertions in productive TCRs among donors in an Asian-associated ancestry cluster than the roughly 690-donor mean. A further reported finding was that TCR beta sequences accurately predicted the HLA-A and HLA-B alleles for most subjects in the first cohort. This cohort had only TCR beta chains sequenced, and the lack of alpha or paired-chain data limited which features could be detected. A later analysis found that most CMV-associated TCR beta chains appeared HLA-restricted, with HLA associations seemingly driven largely by CMV exposure. The classifier was reported to diagnose cytomegalovirus status with high specificity and sensitivity in both the original and validation cohorts. The authors suggested that the approach could potentially be extended to other disease states and immunological phenotypes. A later analysis found that TCR association rates varied across HLA loci, with DRB1 alleles showing the most associated TCRs and HLA-C alleles the fewest. Immune exposure information for the cohort was limited to CMV serostatus. In a later genetic analysis, a missense DCLRE1C variant was associated with V-gene and J-gene trimming of TCR beta chains, and the association was replicated in an independent cohort. Compared with equally common non-associated chains, HLA-associated TCR beta chains in a later analysis were more clonally expanded and had lower generation probabilities. Approximately 16 rarely observed V segments, including chromosome 9 orphons, were excluded from the earlier analysis of about 600 of the donors because counts were too low. In the study, approximately 150 TCR beta chains were listed as associated with cytomegalovirus. While some public TCRs were present in many individuals, most TCR sequences turned up only very rarely across donors. Correlated functional status among segregating V segments might be attributable to linkage disequilibrium, but an unknown experimental factor could not be ruled out.

The CDR3 runs 12 amino acids, cysteine and phenylalanine included. Of all the DNA, just the CDR3 is kept, 36 bases in frame from base 1. Trimming removed 8 bases from V and 7 bases from J; the gene matches leave 5 bases unexplained. From the germline V gene, CDR1 is SGHTS and CDR2 is YDEGEE. The method behind the library was the immunoSEQ multiplex PCR assay. For the multiplex PCR, a mixture combining 60 forward primers for TCR Vbeta segments and 13 reverse primers for TCR Jbeta segments was used. Amplification of the CDR3 region of rearranged TCR beta genes was performed with a multiplex PCR assay on genomic DNA. Amplified TCR beta libraries were sequenced as 87-base-pair reads on the Illumina HiSeq System. Under the source paper's analysis protocol: Across the 700 or so repertoires, a later analysis counted some 81 million unique TCR beta chains, some 11 million of which were shared by at least two donors. A nearest-neighbor algorithm error-corrected the raw reads and collapsed the reads into unique sequences, merging closely related sequences to remove PCR and sequencing errors. Alignment of CDR3 sequences to IMGT reference sequences was used to assign V, D and J gene segments. For a sequence to be retained, a match of at least six nucleotides was required to both a V gene segment and a J gene segment. Rearrangements were classified as productive when the CDR3 lacked stop codons and remained in frame with V and J, and all other rearrangements were classified as non-productive. Following IMGT convention, CDR3 was defined as the stretch from the second conserved V-encoded cysteine up to the conserved J-encoded phenylalanine. In an earlier analysis of 587 of the donors, sequences lacking an unambiguous match to a single V gene segment were excluded. An earlier analysis of some 500 of the donors classified V segments as functional when productive rearrangements were above 56.7% and as segregating when the standard deviation between donors was above 5%. A statistical classification framework was developed to diagnose cytomegalovirus status using the catalog of TCR beta chain sequences. In a later analysis, TCR nucleotide sequences were compared against IMGT/GENE-DB human TR gene sequences so that V and J genes could be assigned. A later analysis assigned CDR3 sequences and most-parsimonious VDJ recombination scenarios with the TCRdist pipeline. In a later analysis, every TCR beta chain was defined by the combination of its CDR3 amino acid sequence and its V-gene family, and reads without a unique V-gene family were dropped. In a later analysis, 500 to 650 highly shared, low-generation-probability nucleotide sequences were removed to address suspected cross-contamination and a sequencing artifact. In a later analysis, a clonal expansion index for each public chain was calculated from normalized within-repertoire ranks of inferred template counts. Generation probabilities in a later analysis came from a VDJ recombination model fitted to out-of-frame rearrangements, and those results were checked against IGoR. A later analysis scored TCR-TCR, TCR-HLA and TCR-CMV co-occurrence with hypergeometric tests, applying a repertoire-size bias correction to TCR pairs. False discovery rates were estimated in a later analysis by permuting HLA or CMV assignments 20 times. A later analysis grouped co-occurring TCRs with DBSCAN, adding TCRdist sequence similarity when clustering within HLA-allele-positive subsets. For co-occurrence clustering, repertoires with fewer than 30,000 or more than 120,000 public chains were excluded, along with about five repertoires with anomalous nucleotide sharing. Entries here come from immuneACCESS through TCRdb and include only in-frame sequences with V and J called. Some clones fail to appear in such tables; in the studies checked, an unresolved V gene covers under half of the shortfall, and the cause of the remainder is unknown. V, J and clone size are those of that table, while D and trimming were read from the DNA. The table kept for this sample lists 100,000 to 150,000 clones. Of the sample, about 1.7% falls within the top ten clones.

The cohort was made up of about 610 healthy bone marrow donors. At the time of sampling, all cohort members were nominally healthy, though unrecorded immune exposures were likely present. The donor was CMV seronegative and was included in the group of hundreds of seronegative cohort members. A peripheral blood sample was collected from each donor, and TCR beta sequencing was performed on peripheral blood mononuclear cells. The Qiagen DNeasy Blood Extraction Kit was used to extract genomic DNA from the blood cell samples. This chain joins TRBV5-8 to TRBJ1-4; TRBD1 fits 7 bases in the junction. Sequencing input: PBMCs. The TCR originated in a young man in good health and CMV-seronegative. At the DNA level, the sequence is TGTGCCAGTTGGGGGACAGTTGAAAAACTGTTTTTT. This is translated as CASWGTVEKLFF.